One sample yielded the 10 T cell receptor beta chains listed below, sequenced in a study of long-term antiretroviral therapy in people with HIV. Run at survey level, the immunoSEQ assay was version v3.0. TCRdb keeps only in-frame clones here, not all; method: immunoSEQ multiplex PCR. The repertoire holds approximately 27,000 clones, with over 85% as singletons. The sequences come from unsorted PBMCs, collected 1.8 years after starting antiretroviral therapy. These receptors originate from a woman aged 18-29 years with HIV.

V and J are TRBV28 and TRBJ1-5, with TRBD1 as a possible D gene (5 bases). In germline, CDR1 is MDHEN, CDR2 SYDVKM. The ends were cut back, 6 bases at V and 6 bases at J, with 18 bases in the middle. This CDR3 has 15 residues. CDR3 region: CASRSDGAVRQPQHF. The CDR3 DNA reads TGTGCCAGCAGGTCTGACGGGGCCGTTCGTCAGCCCCAGCATTTT.

The chain uses TRBV10-1 and TRBJ1-1; TRBD1 matches 8 bases. CDR3 size: 15 residues. Germline CDR1 is WNHNN and CDR2 is SYGVQD (reference sequence). V was pared by 4 bases and J by 4 bases, with 8 bases of the junction left unmatched. The DNA of the CDR3 is TGCGCCAGCAGTGCCGGACAGGGAGGTTCCACTGAAGCTTTCTTT. Its translation: CASSAGQGGSTEAFF.

The genes are TRBV5-6 and TRBJ1-1; tentatively, D is TRBD1 (6 bases). Germline CDR1 is SGHDT and CDR2 is YYEEEE. This CDR3 has 15 amino acids. V shed 4 bases and J shed 0 bases, with 13 bases lying between them. CDR3 amino acids: CASSGTTGMNTEAFF. The CDR3 coding sequence is TGTGCCAGCAGCGGAACTACAGGGATGAACACTGAAGCTTTCTTT.

The V gene is TRBV6-6, the J gene TRBJ1-6; perhaps TRBD1 as D (5 bases). Germline V gene lookup returns CDR1 MNHNY and CDR2 SVGAGI (reference sequence). This CDR3 region has 15 residues. Deletions cut 2 bases from V and 9 bases from J, with 14 bases between. In DNA, the CDR3 is TGTGCCAGCAGTTACGCGGGACCGGTGTCTTCACCCCTCCACTTT. Translated, it gives CASSYAGPVSSPLHF.

The J gene is TRBJ1-1, the V gene TRBV2; 8 bases match TRBD1. The V gene's germline CDR1 is SNHLY and CDR2 FYNNEI. The CDR3 covers 16 residues. With 3 bases clipped from V and 5 bases from J, the junction kept 11 bases outside the gene matches. This CDR3 is CASSDGRTGFWTEAFF. CDR3 nucleotide sequence: TGTGCCAGCAGTGATGGTAGGACAGGGTTTTGGACTGAAGCTTTCTTT.

This clone is large in the sample. The gene calls are TRBV7-8 and TRBJ2-2, with D tentatively TRBD1 or TRBD2 (5 bases each). V lost 1 base to trimming and J lost 7 bases, with 16 bases between them. CDR1 is SGHVS and CDR2 is FQNEAQ in the germline V gene. The CDR3 runs 16 residues. CDR3 DNA: TGTGCCAGCAGCTTAGTATCCGGGACCCTTCTCGGGGAGCTGTTTTTT. It yields the protein CASSLVSGTLLGELFF.

Only one count was recorded for this clone. CDR3 sequence reads: CASSPNRVPNEQFF. CDR3 DNA sequence: TGTGCCAGCAGTCCAAACAGGGTCCCCAATGAGCAGTTCTTC. The chain has TRBV5-6 and TRBJ2-1, with D possibly being TRBD1 (6 bases). The CDR3 loop spans 14 amino acids. V gave up 5 bases and J gave up 6 bases, with 15 bases separating them. Looked up from germline, CDR1 is SGHDT and CDR2 is YYEEEE.

This chain uses TRBV5-1 with TRBJ1-4, with 9 bases matching TRBD1. The trim removed 7 bases at V and 5 bases at J, leaving 6 bases unmatched. Germline V gives CDR1 SGHRS, CDR2 YFSETQ. The CDR3 length is 14 residues. CDR3 nucleotide sequence: TGCGCCAGCGGGACAGGGATTCTAAATGAAAAACTGTTTTTT. This sequence encodes CASGTGILNEKLFF. Complete variable domain (other parts from reference TRBV5-1 and TRBJ1-4): KAGVTQTPRYLIKTRGQQVTLSCSPISGHRSVSWYQQTPGQGLQFLFEYFSETQRNKGNFPGRFSGRQFSNSRSEMNVSTLELGDSALYLCASGTGILNEKLFFGSGTQLSVL.

The chain carries TRBV5-8 and TRBJ1-1; D is undetermined. CDR1 is SGHTS, CDR2 YDEGEE, per germline. V lost 0 bases and J 2 bases, leaving 5 bases between the germline ends. CDR3 length: 13 residues. For the CDR3, the DNA is TGTGCCAGCAGCTTGGATCTAAACACTGAAGCTTTCTTT. Its translation is CASSLDLNTEAFF.

The chain has TRBV5-1 and TRBJ2-2; D ambiguous. Trimming cost V 0 bases and J 1 base, with 7 bases left between them. This CDR3 region has 15 residues. Per germline, CDR1 SGHRS and CDR2 YFSETQ. The CDR3 DNA reads as TGCGCCAGCAGCTTGGCTAGAGTGAACACCGGGGAGCTGTTTTTT. Translated: CASSLARVNTGELFF.